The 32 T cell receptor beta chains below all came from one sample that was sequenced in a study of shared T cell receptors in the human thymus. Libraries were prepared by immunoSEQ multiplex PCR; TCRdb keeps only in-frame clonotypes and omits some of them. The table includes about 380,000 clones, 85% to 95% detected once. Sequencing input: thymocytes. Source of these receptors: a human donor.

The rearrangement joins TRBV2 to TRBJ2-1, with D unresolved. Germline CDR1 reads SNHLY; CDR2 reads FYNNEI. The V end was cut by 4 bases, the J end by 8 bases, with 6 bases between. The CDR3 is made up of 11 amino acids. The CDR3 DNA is TGTGCCAGCAGTGGGGCGCATGAGCAGTTCTTC. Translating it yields CASSGAHEQFF.

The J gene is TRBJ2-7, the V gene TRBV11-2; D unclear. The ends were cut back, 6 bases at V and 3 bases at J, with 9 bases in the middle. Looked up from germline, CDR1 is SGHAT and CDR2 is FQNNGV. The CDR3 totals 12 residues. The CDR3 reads CASRQIGYEQYF. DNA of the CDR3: TGTGCCAGCAGACAAATAGGCTACGAGCAGTACTTC.

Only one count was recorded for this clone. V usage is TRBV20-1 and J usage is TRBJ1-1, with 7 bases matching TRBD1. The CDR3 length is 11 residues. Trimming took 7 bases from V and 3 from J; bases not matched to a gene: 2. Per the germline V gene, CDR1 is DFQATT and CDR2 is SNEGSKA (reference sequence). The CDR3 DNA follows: TGCAGTGGAACAGGGGACACTGAAGCTTTCTTT. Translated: CSGTGDTEAFF.

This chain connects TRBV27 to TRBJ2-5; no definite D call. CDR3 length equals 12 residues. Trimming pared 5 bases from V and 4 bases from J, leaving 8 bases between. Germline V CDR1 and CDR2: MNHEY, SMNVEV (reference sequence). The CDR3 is CASSPKAETQYF. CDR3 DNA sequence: TGTGCCAGCAGTCCTAAGGCAGAGACCCAGTACTTC.

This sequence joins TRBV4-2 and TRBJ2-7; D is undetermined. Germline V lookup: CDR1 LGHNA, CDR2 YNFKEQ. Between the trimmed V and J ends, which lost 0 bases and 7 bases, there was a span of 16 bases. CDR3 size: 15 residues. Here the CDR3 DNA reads TGTGCCAGCAGCCAAGATTCGAGGAGTACGGTGGAGCAGTACTTC. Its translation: CASSQDSRSTVEQYF.

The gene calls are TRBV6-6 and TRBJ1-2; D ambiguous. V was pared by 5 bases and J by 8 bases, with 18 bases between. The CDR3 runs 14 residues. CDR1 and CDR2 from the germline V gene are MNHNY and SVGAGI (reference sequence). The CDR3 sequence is CASSPRTQTGGYTF. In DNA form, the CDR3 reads TGTGCCAGCAGTCCGAGGACCCAAACGGGGGGCTACACCTTC.

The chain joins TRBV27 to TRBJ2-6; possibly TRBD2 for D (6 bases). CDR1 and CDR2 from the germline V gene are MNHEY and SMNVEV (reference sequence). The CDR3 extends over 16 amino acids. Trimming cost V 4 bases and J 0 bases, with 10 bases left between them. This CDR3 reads CASSSGRGSGANVLTF. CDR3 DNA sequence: TGTGCCAGCAGTTCGGGGCGGGGCTCTGGGGCCAACGTCCTGACTTTC.

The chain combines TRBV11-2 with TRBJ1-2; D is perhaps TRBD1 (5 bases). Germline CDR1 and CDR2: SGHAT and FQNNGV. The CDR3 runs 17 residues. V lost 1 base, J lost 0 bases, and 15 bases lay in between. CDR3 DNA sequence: TGTGCCAGCAGCTTAGTGCGGCCAGGGACTGCTAACTATGGCTACACCTTC. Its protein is CASSLVRPGTANYGYTF.

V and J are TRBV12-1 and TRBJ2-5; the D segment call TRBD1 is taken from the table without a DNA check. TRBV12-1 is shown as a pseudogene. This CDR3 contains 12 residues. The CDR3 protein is CASVNREETQYF. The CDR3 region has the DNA TGTGCCAGCGTAAACAGGGAGGAGACCCAGTACTTC.

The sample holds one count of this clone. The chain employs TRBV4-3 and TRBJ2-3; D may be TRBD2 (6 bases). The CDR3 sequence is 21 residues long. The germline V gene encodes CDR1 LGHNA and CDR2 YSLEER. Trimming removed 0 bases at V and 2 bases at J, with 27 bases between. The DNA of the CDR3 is TGCGCCAGCAGCCAAGATACAAGCAGGGAGGAAAGGTACCCGAACACAGATACGCAGTATTTT. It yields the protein CASSQDTSREERYPNTDTQYF.

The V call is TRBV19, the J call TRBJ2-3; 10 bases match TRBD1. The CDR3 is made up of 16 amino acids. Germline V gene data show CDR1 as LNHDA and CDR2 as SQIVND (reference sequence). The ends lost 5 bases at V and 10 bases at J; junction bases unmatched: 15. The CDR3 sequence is CASSPPPGQGRSAQYF. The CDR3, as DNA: TGTGCCAGTAGTCCACCTCCGGGACAGGGGAGATCTGCGCAGTATTTT. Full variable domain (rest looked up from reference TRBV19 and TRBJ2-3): DGGITQSPKYLFRKEGQNVTLSCEQNLNHDAMYWYRQDPGQGLRLIYYSQIVNDFQKGDIAEGYSVSREKKESFPLTVTSAQKNPTAFYLCASSPPPGQGRSAQYFGPGTRLTVL.

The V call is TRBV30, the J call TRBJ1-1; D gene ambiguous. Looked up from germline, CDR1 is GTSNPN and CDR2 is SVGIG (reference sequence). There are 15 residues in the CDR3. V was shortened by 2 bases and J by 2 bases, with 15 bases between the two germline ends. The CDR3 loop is CAWSYLPDGNTEAFF. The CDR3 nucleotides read TGTGCCTGGAGTTACCTCCCGGACGGCAACACTGAAGCTTTCTTT.

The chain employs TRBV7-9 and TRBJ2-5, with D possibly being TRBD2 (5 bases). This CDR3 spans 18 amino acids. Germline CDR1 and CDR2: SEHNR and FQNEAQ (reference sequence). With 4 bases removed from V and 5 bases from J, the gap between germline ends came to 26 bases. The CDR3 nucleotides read TGTGCCAGCAGCTCCCCCAGAAGAGGACCGGTGGGAGAGGAGACCCAGTACTTC. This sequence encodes CASSSPRRGPVGEETQYF.

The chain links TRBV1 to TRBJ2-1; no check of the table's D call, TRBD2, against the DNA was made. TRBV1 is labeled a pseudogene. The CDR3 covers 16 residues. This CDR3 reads CTSSHTSGTRGNEQFF. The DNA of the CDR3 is TGCACCAGCAGCCACACAAGCGGGACTCGAGGTAATGAGCAGTTCTTC.

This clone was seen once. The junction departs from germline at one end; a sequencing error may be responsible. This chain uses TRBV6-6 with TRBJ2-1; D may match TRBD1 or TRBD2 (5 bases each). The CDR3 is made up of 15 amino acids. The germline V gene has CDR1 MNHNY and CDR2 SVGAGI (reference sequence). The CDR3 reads CASSRFWSRARDPIF. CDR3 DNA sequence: TGTGCCAGCAGCCGATTTTGGAGCCGAGCCAGGGACCCGATCTTC.

CDR3 region: CASSLPTSGNDPNEQFF. The CDR3 DNA reads as TGTGCCAGCAGCTTGCCCACTAGCGGTAATGATCCCAATGAGCAGTTCTTC. The gene calls are TRBV7-2 and TRBJ2-1; 8 bases line up with TRBD2. CDR1 and CDR2 from the germline V gene are SGHTA and FQGNSA. This CDR3 region has 17 residues. The V and J ends lost 3 bases and 6 bases, in that order; junction bases with no gene match: 13.

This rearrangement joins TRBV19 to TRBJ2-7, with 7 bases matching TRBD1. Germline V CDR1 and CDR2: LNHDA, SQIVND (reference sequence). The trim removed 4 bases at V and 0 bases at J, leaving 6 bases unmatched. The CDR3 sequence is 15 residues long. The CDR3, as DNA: TGTGCCAGTAGTACCCTCGGACAGGTCTCCTACGAGCAGTACTTC. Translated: CASSTLGQVSYEQYF.

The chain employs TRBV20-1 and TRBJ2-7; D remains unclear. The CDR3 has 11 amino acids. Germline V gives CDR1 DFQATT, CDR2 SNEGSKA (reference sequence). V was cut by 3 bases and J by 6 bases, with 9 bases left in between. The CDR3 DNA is TGCAGTGCTAGCGGTCCGGGCGAGCAGTACTTC. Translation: CSASGPGEQYF.

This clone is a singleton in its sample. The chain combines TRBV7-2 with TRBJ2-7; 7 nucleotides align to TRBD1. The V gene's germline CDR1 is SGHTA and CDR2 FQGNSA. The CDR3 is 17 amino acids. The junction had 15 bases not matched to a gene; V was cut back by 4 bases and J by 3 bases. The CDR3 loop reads CASSSFGADHRGYEQYF. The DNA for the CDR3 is TGTGCCAGCAGCTCCTTCGGGGCCGACCACAGGGGCTACGAGCAGTACTTC.

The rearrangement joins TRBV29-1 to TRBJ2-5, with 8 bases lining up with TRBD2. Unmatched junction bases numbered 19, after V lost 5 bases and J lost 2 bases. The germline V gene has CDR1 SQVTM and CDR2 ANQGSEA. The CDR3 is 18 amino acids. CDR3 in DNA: TGCAGCGTTCCCCCTTTGGCCAGCGGGAGTCGTCGGCAAGAGACCCAGTACTTC. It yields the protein CSVPPLASGSRRQETQYF.

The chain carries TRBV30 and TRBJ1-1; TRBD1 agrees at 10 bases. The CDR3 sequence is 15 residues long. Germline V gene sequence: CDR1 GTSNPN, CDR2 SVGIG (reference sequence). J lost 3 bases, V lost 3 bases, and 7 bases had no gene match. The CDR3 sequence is CAWSGPDRGDTEAFF. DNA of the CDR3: TGTGCCTGGAGCGGGCCGGACAGGGGGGACACTGAAGCTTTCTTT.

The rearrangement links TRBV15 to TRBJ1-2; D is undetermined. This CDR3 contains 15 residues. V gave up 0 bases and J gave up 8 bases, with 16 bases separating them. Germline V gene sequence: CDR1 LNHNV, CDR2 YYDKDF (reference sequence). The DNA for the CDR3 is TGTGCCACCAGCAGAGACCGCGGGCCCGGAGGGGGCTACACCTTC. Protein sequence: CATSRDRGPGGGYTF.

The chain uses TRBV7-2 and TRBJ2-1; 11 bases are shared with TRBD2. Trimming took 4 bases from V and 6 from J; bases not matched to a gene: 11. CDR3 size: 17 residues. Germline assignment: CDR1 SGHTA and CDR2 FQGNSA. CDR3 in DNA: TGTGCCAGCAGCTCGAACCCCACTAGCGGGAGACTCAATGAGCAGTTCTTC. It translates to CASSSNPTSGRLNEQFF.

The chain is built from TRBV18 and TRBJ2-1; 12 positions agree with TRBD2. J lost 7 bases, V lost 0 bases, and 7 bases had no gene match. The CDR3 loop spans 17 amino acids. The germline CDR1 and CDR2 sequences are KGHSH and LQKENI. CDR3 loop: CASSPPYLAGGPNEQFF. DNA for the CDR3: TGTGCCAGCTCACCACCTTACCTAGCGGGAGGGCCTAATGAGCAGTTCTTC.

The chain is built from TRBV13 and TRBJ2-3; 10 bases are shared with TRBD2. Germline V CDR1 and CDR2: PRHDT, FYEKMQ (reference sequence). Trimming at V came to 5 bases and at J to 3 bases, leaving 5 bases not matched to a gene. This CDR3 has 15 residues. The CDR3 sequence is CASSLSGRFTDTQYF. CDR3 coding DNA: TGTGCCAGCAGCCTTAGCGGGAGGTTTACAGATACGCAGTATTTT. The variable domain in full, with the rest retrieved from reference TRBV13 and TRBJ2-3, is AAGVIQSPRHLIKEKRETATLKCYPIPRHDTVYWYQQGPGQDPQFLISFYEKMQSDKGSIPDRFSAQQFSDYHSELNMSSLELGDSALYFCASSLSGRFTDTQYFGPGTRLTVL.

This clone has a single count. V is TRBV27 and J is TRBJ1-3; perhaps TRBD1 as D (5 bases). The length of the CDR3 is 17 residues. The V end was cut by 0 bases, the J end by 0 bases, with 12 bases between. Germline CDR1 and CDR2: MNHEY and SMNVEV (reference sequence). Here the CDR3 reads CASSLSWEGSSGNTIYF. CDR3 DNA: TGTGCCAGCAGTTTATCGTGGGAGGGGAGCTCTGGAAACACCATATATTTT.

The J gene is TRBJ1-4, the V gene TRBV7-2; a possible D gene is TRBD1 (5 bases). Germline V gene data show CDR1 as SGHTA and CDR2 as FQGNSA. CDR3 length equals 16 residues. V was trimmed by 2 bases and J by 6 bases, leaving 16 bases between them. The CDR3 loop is CASSLPATQTDEKLFF. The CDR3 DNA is TGTGCCAGCAGCTTACCGGCCACACAGACAGATGAAAAACTGTTTTTT.

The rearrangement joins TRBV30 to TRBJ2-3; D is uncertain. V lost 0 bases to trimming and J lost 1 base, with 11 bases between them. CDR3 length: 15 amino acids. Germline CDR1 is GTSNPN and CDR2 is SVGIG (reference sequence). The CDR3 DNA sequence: TGTGCCTGGAGTGTATGGGCGTTTGGCACAGATACGCAGTATTTT. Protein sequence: CAWSVWAFGTDTQYF. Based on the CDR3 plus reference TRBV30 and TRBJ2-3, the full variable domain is SQTIHQWPATLVQPVGSPLSLECTVEGTSNPNLYWYRQAAGRGLQLLFYSVGIGQISSEVPQNLSASRPQDRQFILSSKKLLLSDSGFYLCAWSVWAFGTDTQYFGPGTRLTVL.

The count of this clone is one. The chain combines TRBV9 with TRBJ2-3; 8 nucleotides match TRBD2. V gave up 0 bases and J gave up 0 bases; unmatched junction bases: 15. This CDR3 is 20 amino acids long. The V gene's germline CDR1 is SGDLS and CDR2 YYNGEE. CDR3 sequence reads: CASSVGLGGREGRSTDTQYF. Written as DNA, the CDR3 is TGTGCCAGCAGCGTAGGGTTAGGAGGTCGGGAGGGCCGGAGCACAGATACGCAGTATTTT.

CDR3 bases: TGTGCCAGCAGCCAAGATTATCACCGCTATGGCTACACCTTC. Residues: CASSQDYHRYGYTF. The chain uses TRBV4-2 and TRBJ1-2; D unclear. This CDR3 spans 14 amino acids. Trimming shortened V by 0 bases and J by 4 bases, and 9 bases separated the two germline ends. The germline V gene has CDR1 LGHNA and CDR2 YNFKEQ.

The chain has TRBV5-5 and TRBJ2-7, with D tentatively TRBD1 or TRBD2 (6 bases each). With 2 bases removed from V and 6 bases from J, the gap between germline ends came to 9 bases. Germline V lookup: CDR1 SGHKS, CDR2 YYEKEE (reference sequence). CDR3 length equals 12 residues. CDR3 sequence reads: CASSLRGAEQYF. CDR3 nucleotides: TGTGCCAGCAGCTTAAGGGGGGCCGAGCAGTACTTC. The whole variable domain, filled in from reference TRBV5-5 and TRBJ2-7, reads DAGVTQSPTHLIKTRGQQVTLRCSPISGHKSVSWYQQVLGQGPQFIFQYYEKEERGRGNFPDRFSARQFPNYSSELNVNALLLGDSALYLCASSLRGAEQYFGPGTRLTVT.

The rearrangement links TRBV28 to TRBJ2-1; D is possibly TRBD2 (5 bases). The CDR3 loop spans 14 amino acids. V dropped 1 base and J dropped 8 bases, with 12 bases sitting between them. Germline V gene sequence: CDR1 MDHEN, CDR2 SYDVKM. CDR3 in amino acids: CASSLYREGDEQFF. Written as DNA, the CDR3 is TGTGCCAGCAGTTTATACCGGGAAGGCGATGAGCAGTTCTTC.